The rows below give T cell receptor beta chains drawn from one sample of a study of blood T cell repertoires in COVID-19. The assay was immunoSEQ multiplex PCR, and TCRdb's table has in-frame clones only and misses some. The sample records about 200,000 clones, approximately 90% being singletons. Sequenced sample: peripheral blood. These receptor sequences come from a human donor in a cohort sampled during active COVID-19. CDR3s include the opening cysteine and the closing phenylalanine or tryptophan. A D gene is named only where the DNA matches it firmly. Expanded clones get a size class; other rows say once, few or many, or leave the size out.

>-|TRBD2|TRBV5-4|TRBJ2-2
TGTGCCAGCAGCCCGGGTGGGACTAGCGTCACCGGGGAGCTGTTTTTT
CASSPGGTSVTGELFF
>-|TRBD2|TRBV4-1|TRBJ2-5
TGCGCCAGCAGCCAAGCACTAGCGGGGGGGAAAGAGACCCAGTACTTC
CASSQALAGGKETQYF
>-|-|TRBV7-2|TRBJ1-2
TGTGCCAGCAGCCCAGAAGGGGGTTATGGCTACACCTTC
CASSPEGGYGYTF
>-|-|TRBV24-1|TRBJ2-2
TGTGCCACCAGTGTCCTAACCAGGGGACCCGAATCCTCCACCGGGGAGCTGTTTTTT
CATSVLTRGPESSTGELFF
>-|-|TRBV12-3/TRBV12-4|TRBJ1-5
TGTGCCAGCAGCTCTACAGCAAATCAGCCCCAGCATTTT
CASSSTANQPQHF
>-|TRBD1|TRBV7-2|TRBJ2-7
TGTGCCAGCAGCACCCGACAGGGGCTGCGGGAGCAGTACTTC
CASSTRQGLREQYF
>-|-|TRBV25-1|TRBJ1-1
TGTGCCAGCAGTCCGGGAGTGAACACTGAAGCTTTCTTT
CASSPGVNTEAFF
>-|TRBD2|TRBV19|TRBJ2-7
TGTGCCAGTAGTACCCCAGCGGGGAGCTCCTACGAGCAGTACTTC
CASSTPAGSSYEQYF
>-|-|TRBV29-1|TRBJ2-7
TGCAGCGTTGAGGGGGGACGCTCCTACGAGCAGTACTTC
CSVEGGRSYEQYF
>-|-|TRBV10-1|TRBJ2-1
TGCGCCAGCAGTGAGTCGTCGGGAGCTAGACAACGAGTGTTCTTC
CASSESSGARQRVFF
>-|-|TRBV30|TRBJ2-5
TGTGCCTGGACGACAAGTCTCCAAGAGACCCAGTACTTC
CAWTTSLQETQYF
>-|TRBD2|TRBV18|TRBJ2-7
TGTGCCAGCTCACTCGGCGAAGCGGGAGTCTACGAGCAGTACTTC
CASSLGEAGVYEQYF
>-|TRBD1|TRBV11-2|TRBJ1-1
TGTGCCAGCAGCCCCTGGACAGGGCGCCAGACACTCGCTGAAGCTTTCTTT
CASSPWTGRQTLAEAFF
>-|TRBD1|TRBV5-1|TRBJ2-7
TGCGCCAGCAGCGAACCAGGGGGCGGTGAGCAGTACTTC
CASSEPGGGEQYF
>-|-|TRBV30|TRBJ2-7
TGTGCCTGGAGCGGGGACTACGAGCAGTACTTC
CAWSGDYEQYF
>-|TRBD1|TRBV5-4|TRBJ1-4
TGTGCCAGCAGCTTGATGGGCGGACAGGGTCGGGAAAAACTGTTTTTT
CASSLMGGQGREKLFF
>-|TRBD1|TRBV3-1/TRBV3-2|TRBJ2-7
TGTGCCAGCAGCCAAAGGGGACAGGGGGCGCGTGAGCAGTACTTC
CASSQRGQGAREQYF
>-|TRBD1|TRBV5-5|TRBJ2-3
TGTGCCAGCAGCTACAGGGGGCAGAGCACAGATACGCAGTATTTT
CASSYRGQSTDTQYF
>-|-|TRBV27|TRBJ1-1
TGTGCCAGCAGTTTGCAGGACGGACAGAACACTGAAGCTTTCTTT
CASSLQDGQNTEAFF
>-|TRBD1|TRBV3-1/TRBV3-2|TRBJ1-1
TGTGCCAGCAGCCAAGCCCCGACCTGGACAGGGGTCACTGAAGCTTTCTTT
CASSQAPTWTGVTEAFF
>-|-|TRBV9|TRBJ2-6
TGTGCCAGCAGCGTCGGGGGGCGTGGGGCCAACGTCCTGACTTTC
CASSVGGRGANVLTF
>-|-|TRBV30|TRBJ1-2
TGTGCCTGGAGGAACGGGGGAAGTGGCTACACCTTC
CAWRNGGSGYTF
>-|-|TRBV7-6|TRBJ2-2
TGTGCCAGCAGCTTAGTTGGGACTTCTAACACCGGGGAGCTGTTTTTT
CASSLVGTSNTGELFF
>-|TRBD1|TRBV6-5|TRBJ1-2
TGTGCCAGCAGGCAGACAGGGGCTGGCTACACCTTC
CASRQTGAGYTF
>-|-|TRBV10-3|TRBJ2-7
TGTGCCACCTTCAAACAGGGAACCTACGAGCAGTACTTC
CATFKQGTYEQYF
>-|-|TRBV11-2|TRBJ1-1
TGTGCCAGCAGCCTGACGGACAGACTGAACACTGAAGCTTTCTTT
CASSLTDRLNTEAFF
>-|-|TRBV9|TRBJ1-4
TGTGCCAGCAGCGTAGGGGGGGTTAAGTCTGAAAAACTGTTTTTT
CASSVGGVKSEKLFF
>-|TRBD2|TRBV18|TRBJ2-1
TGTGCCAGCTCACCACCCACTAGCGGGAGCTCCTACAATGAGCAGTTCTTC
CASSPPTSGSSYNEQFF
>-|TRBD2|TRBV11-2|TRBJ2-3
TGTGCCAGCAGCCGACGACTCGGCGCGGGGGGCCGCACAGATACGCAGTATTTT
CASSRRLGAGGRTDTQYF
>-|-|TRBV19|TRBJ1-1
TGTGCCAGTAAGGCAGGGATGAACACTGAAGCTTTCTTT
CASKAGMNTEAFF
>-|-|TRBV3-1/TRBV3-2|TRBJ1-2
TGTGCCAGCAGTCAACAACCGGACATAAACTATGGCTACACCTTC
CASSQQPDINYGYTF
>-|TRBD1|TRBV6-6|TRBJ2-7
TGTGCCAGCAGTTACTCGTTCCGGACAGGGAGCTACGAGCAGTACTTC
CASSYSFRTGSYEQYF
>-|-|TRBV5-5|TRBJ2-2
TGTGCCAGCAGCCGCAGCACCGGGGAGCTGTTTTTT
CASSRSTGELFF
>-|TRBD2|TRBV3-1/TRBV3-2|TRBJ2-1
TGTGCCAGCAGCCAAAGGGCGGGACTAGCGGGATTCAATGAGCAGTTCTTC
CASSQRAGLAGFNEQFF
>-|-|TRBV6-5|TRBJ1-2
TGTGCCAGCATCCCAAACGGAGGTTTCGGCTACACCTTC
CASIPNGGFGYTF
>once|TRBD2|TRBV3-1/TRBV3-2|TRBJ2-1
TGTGCCAGCAGCCAAGTATCGCTAGCGGGATTCCACAATGAGCAGTTCTTC
CASSQVSLAGFHNEQFF
>few|TRBD1|TRBV19|TRBJ1-1
TGTGCCAGTAGTATCACCTGGACAGGGGACACTGAAGCTTTCTTT
CASSITWTGDTEAFF
>-|-|TRBV6-2/TRBV6-3|TRBJ1-1
TGTGCCAGCAGTTACTTGACAAGCTCTGAAGCTTTCTTT
CASSYLTSSEAFF
>-|-|TRBV6-2/TRBV6-3|TRBJ1-1
TGTGCCAGCAGCCGAGGCAGGGTTGGGTCTGAAGCTTTCTTT
CASSRGRVGSEAFF
>-|-|TRBV29-1|TRBJ1-5
TGCAGCGTTATTGACAGTTATAGCAATCAGCCCCAGCATTTT
CSVIDSYSNQPQHF
>once|-|TRBV27|TRBJ2-1
TGTGCCAGTAAAGCCGGGACCCGGGGGTACAATGAGCAGTTCTTC
CASKAGTRGYNEQFF
>few|TRBD2|TRBV4-3|TRBJ2-7
TGCGCCAGCAGCCAAGAGGTTCTAGCGGGTAGAAACTACGAGCAGTACTTC
CASSQEVLAGRNYEQYF
>once|-|TRBV9|TRBJ2-6
TGTGCCAGCAGCCCGCATCTTGACTCCTCTGGGGCCAACGTCCTGACTTTC
CASSPHLDSSGANVLTF
>-|-|TRBV4-1|TRBJ2-5
TGCGCCAGCAGCCGCGGGCCAAGAGAGACCCAGTACTTC
CASSRGPRETQYF
>-|-|TRBV28|TRBJ1-1
TGTGCCACAATCAGGGGTCTGACTGAAGCTTTCTTT
CATIRGLTEAFF